Each of the 28 T cell receptor beta chains below was sequenced from the same sample in a study of cytomegalovirus exposure and HLA in healthy donors. PCR employed 60 Vbeta and 13 Jbeta primers. Sequenced by immunoSEQ multiplex PCR; TCRdb stores in-frame clones only, minus some. The profile shows 200,000 to 250,000 clones, around 76% of them singletons. Material for sequencing was PBMCs. The receptors originated from a man aged 18 to 29 in good health and CMV-seronegative.

This chain joins TRBV6-5 and TRBJ2-7, with TRBD1 matching over 9 bases. CDR3 size: 16 residues. V shed 2 bases and J 3 bases; nucleotides not matched to a gene: 8. CDR1 and CDR2 (germline): MNHEY, SVGAGI. The CDR3 DNA reads TGTGCCAGCAGTTACCTAACGGGACAGGGAAGCTACGAGCAGTACTTC. Its translation is CASSYLTGQGSYEQYF.

The rearrangement links TRBV30 to TRBJ1-5; D unresolved. V was shortened by 1 base and J by 5 bases, with 9 bases between the two germline ends. Germline CDR1 and CDR2: GTSNPN and SVGIG (reference sequence). There are 13 residues in the CDR3. The CDR3 DNA reads TGTGCCTGGAGTGAGGCCGGGGATCAGCCCCAGCATTTT. It yields the protein CAWSEAGDQPQHF. The variable domain in full, completed from reference TRBV30 and TRBJ1-5, reads SQTIHQWPATLVQPVGSPLSLECTVEGTSNPNLYWYRQAAGRGLQLLFYSVGIGQISSEVPQNLSASRPQDRQFILSSKKLLLSDSGFYLCAWSEAGDQPQHFGDGTRLSIL.

This chain links TRBV18 with TRBJ2-1; perhaps TRBD2 as D (7 bases). This CDR3 region has 16 residues. In germline, CDR1 is KGHSH, CDR2 LQKENI. V lost 2 bases and J lost 4, with 15 bases in between. The CDR3 bases are TGTGCCAGCTCACCAAGAGGGGGGGGGATTTACAATGAGCAGTTCTTC. Translating it yields CASSPRGGGIYNEQFF.

This clone was recorded only once. The rearrangement uses TRBV14 and TRBJ2-3; 8 bases line up with TRBD1. With V trimmed by 4 bases and J by 3 bases, 6 bases remained unmatched. Germline V gene lookup returns CDR1 SGHDN and CDR2 FVKESK. The CDR3 loop spans 15 amino acids. In nucleotides, the CDR3 is TGTGCCAGCAGCCCGCGGGACAGGAGGACAGATACGCAGTATTTT. It translates to CASSPRDRRTDTQYF.

V gene TRBV2 combines with J gene TRBJ2-1; D is unresolved. The germline V gene encodes CDR1 SNHLY and CDR2 FYNNEI. Between the trimmed V and J ends, which lost 4 bases and 0 bases, there was a span of 10 bases. The CDR3 sequence is 15 residues long. The CDR3 nucleotides are TGTGCCAGCAGTGGTCTCCGGAGCTCCTACAATGAGCAGTTCTTC. The encoded protein is CASSGLRSSYNEQFF.

The gene calls are TRBV5-6 and TRBJ1-1; TRBD1 aligns across 12 bases. CDR1 is SGHDT, CDR2 YYEEEE, per germline. The CDR3 totals 16 residues. The V gene end was trimmed by 4 bases and the J gene end by 6 bases; junction bases not matched to a gene: 10. In DNA, the CDR3 is TGTGCCAGCAGCGTAGGGACAGGGGGCGGGGGTGCTGAAGCTTTCTTT. Its translation: CASSVGTGGGGAEAFF.

The chain joins TRBV4-2 to TRBJ2-1, with D possibly being TRBD1 (6 bases). The CDR3 has 15 residues. Germline V gives CDR1 LGHNA, CDR2 YNFKEQ. Trimming left V 1 base short and J 8 bases short, with 15 bases between. The CDR3 bases are TGTGCCAGCAGCCAAGCAACAGGGAAGTTAGATGAGCAGTTCTTC. Protein product: CASSQATGKLDEQFF.

This clone was counted a few times. The genes are TRBV7-9 and TRBJ1-2; TRBD1 matches 7 bases. CDR1 is SEHNR, CDR2 FQNEAQ, per germline (reference sequence). The length of the CDR3 is 15 residues. J gave up 6 bases and V 5 bases, and 12 bases lay outside the gene matches. For the CDR3, the DNA is TGTGCCAGCAGCCCCCCCGACAGGGCGGTACATGGCTACACCTTC. Its translation: CASSPPDRAVHGYTF. Full variable domain (missing parts from reference TRBV7-9 and TRBJ1-2): DTGVSQNPRHKITKRGQNVTFRCDPISEHNRLYWYRQTLGQGPEFLTYFQNEAQLEKSRLLSDRFSAERPKGSFSTLEIQRTEQGDSAMYLCASSPPDRAVHGYTFGSGTRLTVV.

The chain employs TRBV5-1 and TRBJ2-7, with 8 bases identical to TRBD2. Germline V gives CDR1 SGHRS, CDR2 YFSETQ. The V segment lost 5 bases and the J segment 3 bases; nucleotides outside the gene matches: 13. The CDR3 is 16 amino acids. The CDR3 region is CASRRGGYGYFYEQYF. CDR3 sequence (DNA): TGCGCCAGCAGACGGGGGGGGTACGGGTATTTCTACGAGCAGTACTTC.

V and J are TRBV6-1 and TRBJ2-7; D perhaps matches TRBD1 (6 bases). Trimming cost V 8 bases and J 6 bases, with 17 bases left between them. Germline V CDR1 and CDR2: MNHNS, SASEGT. The CDR3 length is 13 residues. CDR3 protein: CASVYRAWGEQYF. CDR3 nucleotides: TGTGCCAGCGTCTACAGGGCTTGGGGCGAGCAGTACTTC.

The chain employs TRBV6-1 and TRBJ1-5, with D maybe TRBD1 (5 bases). Trimming stripped 7 bases from V and 5 bases from J, with 12 bases between. This CDR3 spans 13 amino acids. Germline assignment: CDR1 MNHNS and CDR2 SASEGT. CDR3 sequence: CASTDTGDQPQHF. CDR3 DNA sequence: TGTGCCAGCACCGACACAGGCGATCAGCCCCAGCATTTT.

The chain combines TRBV9 with TRBJ2-7; TRBD2 aligns across 9 bases. Germline V CDR1 and CDR2: SGDLS, YYNGEE. The CDR3 contains 18 residues. V trimming: 4 bases; J trimming: 4 bases; junction bases outside the gene matches: 18. In DNA form, the CDR3 reads TGTGCCAGCAGCCCGGACTTCGCGGGAGGGCCAAGAGGATACGAGCAGTACTTC. Encoded protein: CASSPDFAGGPRGYEQYF.

Worth noting for this clone: At one end, the junction sequence differs from germline, possibly due to a read error. The chain is built from TRBV5-1 and TRBJ1-4; TRBD1 agrees at 8 bases. This CDR3 region has 15 residues. Germline CDR1 SGHRS, CDR2 YFSETQ. The CDR3 here is CASRPDRAYNERLFF. DNA for the CDR3: TGCGCCAGCAGGCCGGACAGGGCTTATAATGAAAGACTGTTTTTT.

The chain links TRBV27 to TRBJ2-7; a possible D gene is TRBD2 (5 bases). CDR3 length: 13 residues. The V gene lost 5 bases and the J gene lost 2 bases, with 10 bases spanning the gap. Germline V lookup: CDR1 MNHEY, CDR2 SMNVEV (reference sequence). The chain's CDR3 is CASSPGSTYEQYF. As DNA, the CDR3 is TGTGCCAGCAGTCCGGGGTCAACCTACGAGCAGTACTTC.

In DNA, the CDR3 is TGTGCCTGGAGTCAGGGGACAGTAACTAATGAAAAACTGTTTTTT. Residues: CAWSQGTVTNEKLFF. The rearrangement links TRBV30 to TRBJ1-4, with 7 bases identical to TRBD1. This CDR3 is built from 15 residues. J lost 1 base, V lost 2 bases, and 4 bases had no gene match. Germline CDR1 GTSNPN, CDR2 SVGIG (reference sequence). The full variable domain, in which reference TRBV30 and TRBJ1-4 provide the parts outside the CDR3, is SQTIHQWPATLVQPVGSPLSLECTVEGTSNPNLYWYRQAAGRGLQLLFYSVGIGQISSEVPQNLSASRPQDRQFILSSKKLLLSDSGFYLCAWSQGTVTNEKLFFGSGTQLSVL.

This clone was counted a few times. The CDR3 DNA sequence: TGCGCCAGCAGCCGCGAGACAGGGGTGTCCGGGGAGCTGTTTTTT. It specifies CASSRETGVSGELFF. The V and J genes are TRBV4-1 and TRBJ2-2, with 8 bases aligning to TRBD1. J was trimmed by 6 bases and V by 4 bases; bases with no gene match: 7. Germline assignment: CDR1 MGHRA and CDR2 YSYEKL. This CDR3 has 15 amino acids.

The chain is built from TRBV9 and TRBJ2-1; 11 nucleotides align to TRBD2. Trimming took 0 bases from V and 10 from J; bases not matched to a gene: 6. Germline V gene lookup returns CDR1 SGDLS and CDR2 YYNGEE. This CDR3 contains 15 residues. CDR3 region: CASSVELAGVVEQFF. The CDR3 nucleotides read TGTGCCAGCAGCGTAGAACTAGCGGGAGTAGTAGAGCAGTTCTTC.

The chain employs TRBV2 and TRBJ2-7, with D possibly matching TRBD1 (5 bases). The CDR3 loop spans 16 amino acids. The V gene's germline CDR1 is SNHLY and CDR2 FYNNEI. V was cut by 4 bases and J by 0 bases, with 16 bases left in between. The CDR3 DNA is TGTGCCAGCAGTGGAATGTCGACAGCAGCCTCCTACGAGCAGTACTTC. Its protein product is CASSGMSTAASYEQYF.

This sequence joins TRBV29-1 and TRBJ1-1; 10 bases are shared with TRBD1. The CDR3 covers 13 residues. The junction had 4 bases not matched to a gene; V was cut back by 5 bases and J by 4 bases. Germline V gene sequence: CDR1 SQVTM, CDR2 ANQGSEA. CDR3 in DNA: TGCAGCGTTTTCAGACAGGGGGCCACTGAAGCTTTCTTT. This translates into CSVFRQGATEAFF. The full variable domain, rest sourced from reference TRBV29-1 and TRBJ1-1, is SAVISQKPSRDICQRGTSLTIQCQVDSQVTMMFWYRQQPGQSLTLIATANQGSEATYESGFVIDKFPISRPNLTFSTLTVSNMSPEDSSIYLCSVFRQGATEAFFGQGTRLTVV.

CDR3 protein: CASSSAPGESYNEQFF. CDR3 sequence (DNA): TGTGCCAGCAGCTCAGCCCCGGGAGAATCATACAATGAGCAGTTCTTC. The rearrangement links TRBV7-6 to TRBJ2-1; possible D gene TRBD2, 6 bases. Trimming took 4 bases from V and 4 from J, leaving 17 bases between them. Germline V gives CDR1 SGHVS, CDR2 FNYEAQ. The CDR3 consists of 16 residues.

The chain has TRBV28 and TRBJ2-7, with 12 positions matching TRBD2. V trimming: 6 bases; J trimming: 6 bases; junction bases outside the gene matches: 9. CDR1 and CDR2 (germline): MDHEN, SYDVKM. The CDR3 runs to 15 residues. CDR3 amino acids: CASSPSGRVVREQYF. The CDR3 nucleotides read TGTGCCAGCAGCCCTAGCGGGAGGGTAGTCCGCGAGCAGTACTTC. The full variable domain, with the rest looked up from reference TRBV28 and TRBJ2-7, is DVKVTQSSRYLVKRTGEKVFLECVQDMDHENMFWYRQDPGLGLRLIYFSYDVKMKEKGDIPEGYSVSREKKERFSLILESASTNQTSMYLCASSPSGRVVREQYFGPGTRLTVT.

This chain connects TRBV7-2 to TRBJ2-2; TRBD2 matches at 7 bases. The trim removed 5 bases at V and 1 base at J, leaving 4 bases unmatched. This CDR3 is 15 amino acids long. CDR1 is SGHTA and CDR2 is FQGNSA in the germline V gene. CDR3 loop: CASSTGGGNTGELFF. CDR3 sequence (DNA): TGTGCCAGCAGCACTGGGGGGGGGAACACCGGGGAGCTGTTTTTT.

V and J are TRBV30 and TRBJ1-2; D gene ambiguous. The CDR3 is 14 residues long. From germline, CDR1 is GTSNPN and CDR2 SVGIG (reference sequence). The V and J ends lost 6 bases and 6 bases respectively, with 20 bases between them. The CDR3 nucleotides are TGTGCCTGCACCCCGACAAGGTTTCTGGATGGCTACACCTTC. This gives the protein CACTPTRFLDGYTF.

The chain recombines TRBV27 with TRBJ2-3; D might be TRBD2 (5 bases). V was shortened by 8 bases and J by 0 bases, with 12 bases between the two germline ends. The CDR3 totals 14 residues. Germline CDR1 reads MNHEY; CDR2 reads SMNVEV (reference sequence). The CDR3 loop reads CASRPDLSTDTQYF. The DNA for the CDR3 is TGTGCCAGCCGACCGGACTTGAGCACAGATACGCAGTATTTT.

The V and J genes are TRBV7-9 and TRBJ2-5; D remains unclear. This CDR3 is 13 amino acids long. Germline V lookup: CDR1 SEHNR, CDR2 FQNEAQ (reference sequence). V was cut by 5 bases and J by 0 bases, with 7 bases left in between. The CDR3 DNA reads as TGTGCCAGCAGCCCTGACTACCAAGAGACCCAGTACTTC. Residues: CASSPDYQETQYF.

This chain uses TRBV6-1 with TRBJ1-1; D not resolved. The germline gives CDR1 MNHNS, CDR2 SASEGT. The germline V and J ends were trimmed by 0 bases and 4 bases, with 21 bases remaining between them. The CDR3 sequence is 18 residues long. Written as DNA, the CDR3 is TGTGCCAGCAGTGAAGCTGGCCAGCCTAGAACGGGGATCACTGAAGCTTTCTTT. Its protein is CASSEAGQPRTGITEAFF.

This clone showed up just a few times. V gene TRBV7-6 combines with J gene TRBJ2-7; D remains ambiguous. The CDR3 runs to 13 residues. V gave up 1 base and J gave up 4 bases, with 8 bases separating them. The germline CDR1 and CDR2 sequences are SGHVS and FNYEAQ. The chain's CDR3 is CASSLGGVYEQYF. The CDR3 coding sequence is TGTGCCAGCAGCTTAGGCGGAGTGTACGAGCAGTACTTC.

This chain links TRBV5-1 with TRBJ2-7, with TRBD2 as a possible D gene (6 bases). Germline lookup yields CDR1 SGHRS and CDR2 YFSETQ. The CDR3 is made up of 14 amino acids. Trimming removed 4 bases from V and 2 bases from J, with 13 bases in between. Here the CDR3 DNA reads TGCGCCAGCAGCGTCGGGACTCCTACCTACGAGCAGTACTTC. Its protein is CASSVGTPTYEQYF. Full variable domain (outside the CDR3, taken from reference TRBV5-1 and TRBJ2-7): KAGVTQTPRYLIKTRGQQVTLSCSPISGHRSVSWYQQTPGQGLQFLFEYFSETQRNKGNFPGRFSGRQFSNSRSEMNVSTLELGDSALYLCASSVGTPTYEQYFGPGTRLTVT.